This T cell receptor beta chain was captured in a study of shared clonotypes between healthy human individuals. Study as a whole: CD4 naive and CD4 memory each took three plates per donor, while CD8 naive took two and CD8 memory one.

Terminally differentiated effector memory CD45RA+ cells were left out of the naive CD8 fraction, which was CD45RO-negative and positively selected for CCR7. The V gene lost 2 bases and the J gene lost 5 bases, with 10 bases spanning the gap. Per germline, CDR1 MDHEN and CDR2 SYDVKM. This CDR3 contains 14 residues. The protocol was immunoSEQ multiplex PCR, while the TCRdb copy is restricted to in-frame clones and leaves out a portion. The repertoire holds 2 million to 2.5 million clones, with approximately 95% as singletons. Input material: naive CD8+ T cells sorted from blood. The origin of this receptor is a man aged 18 to 35 in good health. The chain has TRBV28 and TRBJ2-1, with a possible D match to TRBD1 (5 bases). DNA for the CDR3: TGTGCCAGCAGTTTACAGGGTTGGGACAATGAGCAGTTCTTC. Protein product: CASSLQGWDNEQFF.